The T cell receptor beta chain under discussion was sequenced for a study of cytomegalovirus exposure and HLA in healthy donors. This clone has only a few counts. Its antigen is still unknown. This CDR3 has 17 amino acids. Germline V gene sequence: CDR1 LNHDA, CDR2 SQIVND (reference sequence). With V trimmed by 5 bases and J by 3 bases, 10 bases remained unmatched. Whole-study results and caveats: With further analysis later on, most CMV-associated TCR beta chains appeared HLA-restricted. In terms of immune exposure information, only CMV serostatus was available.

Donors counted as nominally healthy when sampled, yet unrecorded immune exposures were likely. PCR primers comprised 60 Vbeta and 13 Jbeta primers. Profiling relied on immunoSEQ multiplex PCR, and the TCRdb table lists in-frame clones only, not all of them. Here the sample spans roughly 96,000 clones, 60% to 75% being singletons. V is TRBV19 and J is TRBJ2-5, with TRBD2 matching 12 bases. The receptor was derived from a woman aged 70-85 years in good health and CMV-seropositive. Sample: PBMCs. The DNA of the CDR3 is TGTGCCAGTAGTCCTGGACTAGCGGGACGCTCGAAAGAGACCCAGTACTTC. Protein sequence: CASSPGLAGRSKETQYF.